The clone carrying this T cell receptor beta chain is a singleton in its sample. What it binds is unknown. A 1 in 200,000 to 1 in 1 million T cell depth was the sequencing target. The method was immunoSEQ multiplex PCR; TCRdb's version includes in-frame clones alone and lacks a portion of them. The top ten hold about 25% of the sample, which has 15,000 to 20,000 clones, about 64% seen once. Germline-derived CDR1 and CDR2 are SGHRS and YFSETQ. With 8 bases removed from V and 3 bases from J, the gap between germline ends came to 16 bases. This CDR3 spans 14 amino acids. This entry comes from a study of cytotoxic CD8 clonotypes in ibrutinib-treated CLL. Study-wide findings and caveats: Clonality measured at baseline exceeded age-matched healthy donors, tracking circulating CD8+ T-cell counts. Patients with sustained remission and those progressing were sampled at differing times. On treatment, the uncommon public clonotypes contracted or remained stable.

The J gene is TRBJ2-3, the V gene TRBV5-1, with unresolved D. This sequence was found in a human donor with chronic lymphocytic leukemia. The sample consisted of PBMCs, taken after 12 months of ibrutinib treatment. The CDR3 sequence is CASTRLGSTDTQYF. CDR3 nucleotide sequence: TGCGCCAGTACCCGTCTAGGGTCAACAGATACGCAGTATTTT.